This T cell receptor (beta chain) stems from a study of blood T cell repertoires in COVID-19. About the study: Material from acute and convalescent COVID-19 was sourced from the United States, Italy and Spain. From T cells, B-cell-depleted T cells, or PBMCs came the material, which was cDNA or gDNA.

V gave up 5 bases and J gave up 0 bases; unmatched junction bases: 13. CDR1 SGHTA and CDR2 FQGNSA come from the germline V gene. The CDR3 length is 18 residues. Original processing notes: Amplified reference gene primers provided the basis for estimating nucleated cell counts. Here immunoSEQ multiplex PCR was the method, and the copy in TCRdb shows in-frame clones only, minus some. V and J calls and clone size follow that table, whereas D and trimming were derived from the DNA. Of under 140,000 clones listed, about 85% are singletons. The chain uses TRBV7-2 and TRBJ2-5; 9 positions agree with TRBD1. The receptor was derived from a human donor in a cohort sampled during active COVID-19. Sequencing used peripheral blood. The chain's CDR3 is CASSPRTGARSYQETQYF. CDR3 nucleotide sequence: TGTGCCAGCAGCCCCCGGACAGGGGCCCGATCGTACCAAGAGACCCAGTACTTC. The whole variable domain, remainder taken from reference TRBV7-2 and TRBJ2-5, is GAGVSQSPSNKVTEKGKDVELRCDPISGHTALYWYRQSLGQGLEFLIYFQGNSAPDKSGLPSDRFSAERTGGSVSTLTIQRTQQEDSAVYLCASSPRTGARSYQETQYFGPGTRLLVL.